The 23 T cell receptor beta chains listed next were all sequenced from one sample in a study of cytomegalovirus exposure and HLA in healthy donors. The method was immunoSEQ multiplex PCR; TCRdb's version includes in-frame clones alone and lacks a portion of them. The data show 150,000 to 200,000 clones, around four fifths seen once. The sequenced sample was PBMCs. The receptor source for this set is a young man in good health and CMV-seropositive.

The chain is built from TRBV5-1 and TRBJ1-2; D is possibly TRBD1 (5 bases). Trimming removed 0 bases from V and 6 bases from J, with 15 bases in between. This CDR3 region has 15 residues. The germline gives CDR1 SGHRS, CDR2 YFSETQ. The CDR3 sequence: CASSLDGDYIDGYTF. CDR3 bases: TGCGCCAGCAGCTTGGACGGGGACTACATAGATGGCTACACCTTC.

The rearrangement links TRBV7-2 to TRBJ2-3; 9 bases fit TRBD1. With 6 bases clipped from V and 5 bases from J, the junction kept 9 bases outside the gene matches. Germline V gene sequence: CDR1 SGHTA, CDR2 FQGNSA. The CDR3 has 15 residues. This CDR3 reads CASSFGQGFKDTQYF. DNA of the CDR3: TGTGCCAGCAGTTTCGGACAGGGGTTTAAAGATACGCAGTATTTT.

This clone showed up just a few times. The genes are TRBV10-2 and TRBJ2-7; 8 bases match TRBD2. CDR1 and CDR2 from the germline V gene are WSHSY and SAAADI. V shed 7 bases and J 6 bases; nucleotides not matched to a gene: 14. The CDR3 extends over 15 amino acids. CDR3 in DNA: TGCGCCAGCAAGGTCACGGGGGGGGAACAGTCCGAGCAGTACTTC. Its protein product is CASKVTGGEQSEQYF.

This clone was seen once. The J gene is TRBJ2-7, the V gene TRBV4-1, with D unclear. There are 17 residues in the CDR3. The germline V gene has CDR1 MGHRA and CDR2 YSYEKL. The V gene lost 1 base and the J gene lost 0 bases, with 16 bases spanning the gap. DNA of the CDR3: TGCGCCAGCAGCCAAGGTTCGGCACTACCGACCTCCTACGAGCAGTACTTC. Its protein product is CASSQGSALPTSYEQYF.

The rearrangement uses TRBV4-1 and TRBJ2-3, with 8 positions matching TRBD2. The CDR3 runs to 13 residues. V trimming: 1 base; J trimming: 8 bases; junction bases outside the gene matches: 2. CDR1 and CDR2 (germline): MGHRA, YSYEKL. The DNA of the CDR3 is TGCGCCAGCAGCCAAGGCGGGGGGCGTACGCAGTATTTT. It codes for CASSQGGGRTQYF.

The genes are TRBV29-1 and TRBJ1-3; no reliable D call. The CDR3 is 13 amino acids. Germline-derived CDR1 and CDR2 are SQVTM and ANQGSEA. Trimming cost V 5 bases and J 4 bases, with 12 bases left between them. The DNA for the CDR3 is TGCAGCGTTTTCAGTCCCCAGGGAAACACCATATATTTT. Amino acids: CSVFSPQGNTIYF.

The rearrangement joins TRBV5-1 to TRBJ1-3; 10 positions match TRBD1. There are 15 residues in the CDR3. CDR1 is SGHRS and CDR2 is YFSETQ in the germline V gene. V was clipped by 4 bases and J by 6 bases; unmatched bases: 7. The CDR3 loop is CASSTGQGVINTIYF. CDR3 coding DNA: TGCGCCAGCAGCACCGGACAGGGGGTAATAAACACCATATATTTT.

A few counts support this clone. This chain joins TRBV6-5 and TRBJ1-1; D is perhaps TRBD1 (5 bases). The V and J ends lost 5 bases and 4 bases respectively, with 11 bases between them. This CDR3 has 13 residues. Germline V gene data show CDR1 as MNHEY and CDR2 as SVGAGI. The CDR3 DNA is TGTGCCAGCAGTCTCAGGGTCGTCACTGAAGCTTTCTTT. Amino acids: CASSLRVVTEAFF.

The chain recombines TRBV11-2 with TRBJ2-2; the D gene is possibly TRBD2 (6 bases). The CDR3 covers 15 residues. V dropped 6 bases and J dropped 7 bases, with 18 bases sitting between them. CDR1 and CDR2 (germline): SGHAT, FQNNGV. CDR3 amino acids: CASRGRLGGVGELFF. For the CDR3, the DNA is TGTGCCAGCAGAGGCAGACTCGGGGGTGTCGGGGAGCTGTTTTTT.

The rearrangement joins TRBV5-1 to TRBJ2-1; TRBD2 aligns across 8 bases. V lost 0 bases, J lost 7 bases, and 9 bases stayed unmatched. Looked up from germline, CDR1 is SGHRS and CDR2 is YFSETQ. CDR3 length equals 16 residues. The CDR3 reads CASSLAGGGKVNEQFF. CDR3 in DNA: TGCGCCAGCAGCTTGGCGGGGGGGGGTAAAGTAAATGAGCAGTTCTTC.

The chain couples TRBV7-3 to TRBJ2-7, with 10 bases lining up with TRBD1. CDR3 length: 15 residues. After removal of 1 base from V and 8 bases from J, the junction contained 8 bases not matched to a gene. Germline V gives CDR1 SGHTA, CDR2 FQGTGA. The chain's CDR3 is CASSLSGTGAGKQYF. For the CDR3, the DNA is TGTGCCAGCAGCTTAAGTGGGACAGGGGCGGGGAAGCAGTACTTC.

The chain joins TRBV9 to TRBJ2-7; D is uncertain. The ends were cut back, 0 bases at V and 1 base at J, with 11 bases in the middle. The length of the CDR3 is 15 residues. Germline V gene lookup returns CDR1 SGDLS and CDR2 YYNGEE. This CDR3 is CASSVEVAGSYEQYF. DNA for the CDR3: TGTGCCAGCAGCGTAGAGGTAGCCGGATCCTACGAGCAGTACTTC.

The chain joins TRBV9 to TRBJ2-3; 7 nucleotides line up with TRBD2. Germline loops: CDR1 SGDLS, CDR2 YYNGEE. The CDR3 extends over 14 amino acids. V shed 4 bases, J shed 2 bases, and the junction held 4 bases outside the gene matches. CDR3 sequence (DNA): TGTGCCAGCAGCCCCCGACTAGCCACAGATACGCAGTATTTT. This encodes CASSPRLATDTQYF.

The V call is TRBV6-5, the J call TRBJ1-2, with 7 bases aligning to TRBD1. The ends lost 5 bases at V and 6 bases at J; junction bases unmatched: 12. This CDR3 comprises 15 residues. CDR1 is MNHEY, CDR2 SVGAGI, per germline. DNA for the CDR3: TGTGCCAGCAGTCTAGGGGGCGCCGCCCTTAATGGCTACACCTTC. Amino acids: CASSLGGAALNGYTF.

This clone occurred a few times. Other nucleotide sequences in the sample specify the same CDR3. The chain carries TRBV7-9 and TRBJ2-2; tentatively, D is TRBD1 (5 bases). The CDR3 runs to 14 residues. The germline V gene has CDR1 SEHNR and CDR2 FQNEAQ (reference sequence). Trimming removed 2 bases from V and 1 base from J, with 5 bases in between. The CDR3 DNA sequence: TGTGCCAGCAGCTTACAGGGGAACACCGGGGAGCTGTTTTTT. Its protein is CASSLQGNTGELFF.

This clone was picked up one time. The rearrangement joins TRBV9 to TRBJ1-1; TRBD1 matches at 7 bases. Germline assignment: CDR1 SGDLS and CDR2 YYNGEE. This CDR3 is 15 amino acids long. The trim removed 4 bases at V and 3 bases at J, leaving 9 bases unmatched. The CDR3 sequence: CASSTMTGWDTEAFF. CDR3 sequence (DNA): TGTGCCAGCAGCACTATGACAGGGTGGGACACTGAAGCTTTCTTT.

Here the CDR3 DNA reads TGTGCCAGCAGCCCGACTCGCTCCTACGAGCAGTACTTC. Protein sequence: CASSPTRSYEQYF. The chain employs TRBV7-9 and TRBJ2-7; D is uncertain. Germline CDR1 and CDR2: SEHNR and FQNEAQ (reference sequence). The CDR3 is 13 residues long. The V and J ends lost 5 bases and 0 bases respectively, with 8 bases between them.

The chain carries TRBV30 and TRBJ2-1; 9 positions match TRBD2. The V segment lost 4 bases and the J segment 1 base; nucleotides outside the gene matches: 8. Germline CDR1 is GTSNPN and CDR2 is SVGIG (reference sequence). The CDR3 runs to 16 residues. CDR3 in amino acids: CAWNGGGASSYNEQFF. In nucleotides, the CDR3 is TGTGCCTGGAACGGCGGGGGGGCTAGTTCCTACAATGAGCAGTTCTTC.

The rearrangement links TRBV29-1 to TRBJ1-5; TRBD1 matches at 7 bases. Germline V lookup: CDR1 SQVTM, CDR2 ANQGSEA. The CDR3 is 12 residues long. V trimming: 6 bases; J trimming: 2 bases; junction bases outside the gene matches: 1. The CDR3 coding sequence is TGCAGCGTAGGACAGGGCAATCAGCCCCAGCATTTT. Residues: CSVGQGNQPQHF.

In its sample, this clone was seen a few times. The chain joins TRBV11-2 to TRBJ2-6; 7 bases fit TRBD1. The V gene's germline CDR1 is SGHAT and CDR2 FQNNGV. The CDR3 has 16 amino acids. V gave up 6 bases and J gave up 2 bases; unmatched junction bases: 7. The CDR3, as DNA: TGTGCCAGCAGGTCCAAGGGGGCGGCTGGGGCCAACGTCCTGACTTTC. Its protein is CASRSKGAAGANVLTF. The entire variable domain, with the rest obtained from reference TRBV11-2 and TRBJ2-6, is as follows: EAGVAQSPRYKIIEKRQSVAFWCNPISGHATLYWYQQILGQGPKLLIQFQNNGVVDDSQLPKDRFSAERLKGVDSTLKIQPAKLEDSAVYLCASRSKGAAGANVLTFGAGSRLTVL.

This clone was detected only a few times. This rearrangement joins TRBV4-3 to TRBJ1-1; D unclear. V shed 4 bases and J shed 1 base, with 16 bases lying between them. Germline CDR1 reads LGHNA; CDR2 reads YSLEER. CDR3 length: 16 residues. CDR3 in DNA: TGCGCCAGCAGCCCGTACGGAGCAGTCACGAACACTGAAGCTTTCTTT. This gives the protein CASSPYGAVTNTEAFF.

This chain connects TRBV5-8 to TRBJ1-5; the D is unclear. Trimming removed 3 bases from V and 0 bases from J, with 16 bases in between. The CDR3 is 17 residues long. Per germline, CDR1 SGHTS and CDR2 YDEGEE. DNA for the CDR3: TGTGCCAGCAGCTCCGGACTGATGGGCAGTAGCAATCAGCCCCAGCATTTT. This sequence encodes CASSSGLMGSSNQPQHF.

This clone was seen just once. V gene TRBV19 combines with J gene TRBJ1-5; 7 bases align to TRBD1. Germline V lookup: CDR1 LNHDA, CDR2 SQIVND (reference sequence). CDR3 length: 15 residues. Germline trimming cut 4 bases from V and 1 base from J; bases unmatched to any gene: 4. CDR3 in DNA: TGTGCCAGTAGTAGGGCAGGGGGAAGCAATCAGCCCCAGCATTTT. Encoded protein: CASSRAGGSNQPQHF.